Listed here is a single T cell receptor beta chain. This CDR3 region has 16 residues. Germline CDR1 reads LGHNT; CDR2 reads FRNRAP. J was trimmed by 0 bases and V by 4 bases; bases with no gene match: 5. The authors' processing: Using reference gene primer amplification, nucleated cell counts were estimated. Clones were sequenced by immunoSEQ multiplex PCR, and TCRdb holds only the in-frame ones, with some missing. Clonal size and the V and J genes are those of that table, whereas D and trimming came from the DNA. This table holds more than 60,000 clones, 90% found once. The data belong to a study of blood T cell repertoires in COVID-19. Study-wide background: T cells, B-cell-depleted T cells, or PBMCs supplied cDNA or gDNA.

This receptor was taken from a man aged 45 to 65 with acute or convalescent COVID-19. Specimen: peripheral blood. The chain employs TRBV12-5 and TRBJ2-2, with 7 bases that match TRBD1. The CDR3 DNA sequence: TGTGCTAGTGGTTCCGGGACAGCCTCGAACACCGGGGAGCTGTTTTTT. It is translated as CASGSGTASNTGELFF.